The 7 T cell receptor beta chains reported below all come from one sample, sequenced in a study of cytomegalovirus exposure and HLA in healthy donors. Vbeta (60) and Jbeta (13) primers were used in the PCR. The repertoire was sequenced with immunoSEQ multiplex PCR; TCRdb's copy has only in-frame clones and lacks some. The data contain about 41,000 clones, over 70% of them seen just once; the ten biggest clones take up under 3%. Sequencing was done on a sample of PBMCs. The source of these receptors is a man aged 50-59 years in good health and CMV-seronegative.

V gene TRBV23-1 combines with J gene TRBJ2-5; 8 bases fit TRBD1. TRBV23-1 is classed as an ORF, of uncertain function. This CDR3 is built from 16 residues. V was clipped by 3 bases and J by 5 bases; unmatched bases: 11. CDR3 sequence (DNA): TGCGCCAGCAGTCAGGGGGCAGGGGGCACGGGGGAGACCCAGTACTTC. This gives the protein CASSQGAGGTGETQYF.

The CDR3 sequence: CASSQSLGGGPLGEQYF. DNA for the CDR3: TGCGCCAGCAGCCAATCTCTTGGCGGGGGGCCCCTTGGGGAGCAGTACTTC. The chain is built from TRBV4-1 and TRBJ2-7, with TRBD2 matching 8 bases. The junction had 16 bases not matched to a gene; V was cut back by 2 bases and J by 7 bases. The CDR3 is made up of 17 amino acids. Germline V CDR1 and CDR2: MGHRA, YSYEKL.

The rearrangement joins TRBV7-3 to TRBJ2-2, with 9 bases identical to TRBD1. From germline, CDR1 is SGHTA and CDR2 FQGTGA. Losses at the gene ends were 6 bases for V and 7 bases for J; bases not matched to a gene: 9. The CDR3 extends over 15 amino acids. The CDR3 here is CASRLTGGAGGELFF. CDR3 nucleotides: TGTGCCAGCAGGCTTACAGGGGGCGCAGGCGGGGAGCTGTTTTTT.

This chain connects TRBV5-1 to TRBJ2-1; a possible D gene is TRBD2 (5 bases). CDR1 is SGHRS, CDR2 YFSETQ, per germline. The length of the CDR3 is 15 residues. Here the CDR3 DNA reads TGCTCCTCAGCCATATACAGCGGCTCCTACAATGAGCAGTTCTTC. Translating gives CSSAIYSGSYNEQFF.

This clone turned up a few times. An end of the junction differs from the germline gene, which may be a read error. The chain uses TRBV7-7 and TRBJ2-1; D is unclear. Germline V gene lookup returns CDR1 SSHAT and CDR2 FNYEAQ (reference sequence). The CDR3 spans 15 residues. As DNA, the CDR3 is TGTGCTAGCAGCGACTCCCCGAGCTCCTACAATGAGCAGTTCTTC. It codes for CASSDSPSSYNEQFF.

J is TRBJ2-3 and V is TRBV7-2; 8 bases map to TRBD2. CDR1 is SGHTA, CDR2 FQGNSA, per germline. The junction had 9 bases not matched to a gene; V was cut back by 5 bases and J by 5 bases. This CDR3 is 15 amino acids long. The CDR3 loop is CASSPSGGGGDTQYF. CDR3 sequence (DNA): TGTGCCAGCAGCCCCAGCGGGGGAGGAGGAGATACGCAGTATTTT.

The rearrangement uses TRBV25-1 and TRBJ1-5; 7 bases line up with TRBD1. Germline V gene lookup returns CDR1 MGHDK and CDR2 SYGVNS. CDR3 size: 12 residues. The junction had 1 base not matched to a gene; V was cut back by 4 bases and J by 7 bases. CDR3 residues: CASSGQGQPQHF. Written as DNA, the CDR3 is TGTGCCAGCAGTGGACAGGGACAGCCCCAGCATTTT.